The clone carrying this T cell receptor (beta chain) was detected a few times. TCRdb reprocessed the multiplex PCR reads via MiXCR and lists one record per CDR3 protein. The table includes about 670 distinct CDR3 sequences, over 12% detected once. The sequenced sample was naive CD4+ T cells sorted from blood. Indicated subset: naive CD4+ T cells, CD4+CD45RA+CD25-. The receptor's source is a female donor with breast cancer.

CDR3 nucleotide sequence: TGTGCCAGCAGTTTGATGTACAGCTTCTATGGCTACACCTTC. It translates to CASSLMYSFYGYTF. The rearrangement uses TRBV12-3 or TRBV12-4 and TRBJ1-2; no clear D. This CDR3 contains 14 residues. V was trimmed by 3 bases and J by 4 bases, leaving 12 bases between them.